This TCR beta chain was identified during a study of T cell responses to AZD1222 COVID-19 vaccine (dated by TCRdb to the early 2020s). Background for the entire study: A total of approximately 240 trial participants underwent TCR sequencing, of whom some 210 received two doses of AZD1222 and approximately 25 received two doses of the MenACWY control vaccine. Trial participants were enrolled by age into 18-55, 56-69 and 70-plus year subgroups, with approximately 160, 26 and 62 TCR-sequenced participants respectively.

On this clone: The antigen this receptor binds is unknown. One base away there is no much larger clone; base qualities are not given.

Inclusive of the bounding cysteine and phenylalanine, the CDR3 is 15 residues long. Just CDR3 DNA is preserved here, 45 bases in frame from base 1. CDR1 and CDR2 are read off the germline V gene as MDHEN and SYDVKM. V lost 8 bases and J lost 7 bases, and the count of bases not matched to a germline gene is 12. Explained via the paper, the time point label denotes: about 28 days (+/-7) after the second vaccine dose. Because spike-specific TCR depth and breadth did not differ between the two schedules, AZD1222 recipients who got a second dose at roughly 4 weeks were pooled with those who got a second dose at roughly 12 weeks. The vaccinee samples were drawn from two UK trials, COV001 and COV002, one of which was a single-blind randomized controlled phase 2/3 trial testing AZD1222 (ChAdOx1 nCoV-19) in healthy adults. Trial participant PBMC samples were collected at day 0 and day 28 after the second dose for TCRbeta chain sequencing.

The paper as a whole reports these results and caveats: Because no samples from the day 14 peak response were available, repertoires could be characterized only after the peak T cell response. Reportedly, close to half of the unique spike-specific TCRs recognized epitopes lying outside the regions that are mutated in the B.1.351 and B.1.1.7 variants. Conclusions about previously exposed vaccinees are limited, since just 6 or 7 AZD1222 recipients were seropositive for SARS-CoV-2 at baseline. The vaccine-associated CD4 TCRs covered the entire spike protein, and the dominant responses fell in regions 160-218 and 743-854. After two AZD1222 doses, spike-specific TCR breadth and depth were significantly higher than at day 0 and than in MenACWY recipients. The 56-69-year group was small, and its depth increase did not reach significance, likely because of low power. Participants were mostly white British, with more females than males. The authors suggested clonal diversity may have been underestimated.

The CDR3 regions of human TCRbeta chains were analyzed by immunosequencing. Turning to the authors' computational methods: Repertoire TCRs were matched against a reference library of SARS-CoV-2-specific TCRs generated with the MIRA antigen-specificity platform. Breadth meant the fraction of unique TCRs that were SARS-CoV-2-associated, whereas depth meant the fraction of total T cells that were SARS-CoV-2-associated. Using the MIRA data, every spike-specific TCR was mapped to the spike region that the TCR reacted to and assigned to either a CD4 or a CD8 class. Log10-transformed breadth and depth values were compared by one-way ANOVA with Sidak's multiple comparisons tests. Held by TCRdb, this immuneACCESS table contains in-frame sequences only and omits some clones. Under half of the omission traces to an unresolved V gene where checked; the cause of the rest is unknown. That table gives V, J and clone size, and the DNA gave D and trimming. The sample data list more than 80,000 clones, and over 75% of these were observed just once. Jointly, the top ten make up 2% to 2.5% of the sample.

The rearranged chain carries TRBV28 and TRBJ2-3, with 10 central nucleotides matching TRBD2. The sequences come from peripheral blood, collected 28 days after the second AZD1222 dose. This TCR derives from an adult who received the AZD1222 COVID-19 vaccine. The DNA sequence follows: TGTGCCAGCGGCGCTAGCGGGGGACCTATGTATACGCAGTATTTT. The resulting protein is CASGASGGPMYTQYF.